The T cell receptor (beta chain) described here comes from a study of shared clonotypes between healthy human individuals. Study details: Plates per donor: three CD4 naive, three CD4 memory, two CD8 naive, one CD8 memory. Study outcomes and limitations: Between several donors, naive CD4 clonotypes were shared at a level of about 5%.

Sorted-subset replicate PCRs used 200 ng of genomic DNA. This amount corresponded to some 32,000 T cell genomes. Using immunoSEQ multiplex PCR, the repertoire was profiled, and TCRdb retains in-frame clones only, with some absent. The table includes around 1.6 million clones, about 98% detected once. A remark on this clone: The antigen remains unidentified.

The sequence came from a man aged 30-40 years in good health. Sequencing was performed on naive CD4+ T cells sorted from blood. The subset is: CD45RA+ positively selected.

The CDR3 loop is CASSDQRSAFF. CDR3 sequence (DNA): TGTGCCAGCAGTGACCAAAGGAGCGCTTTCTTT. The chain links TRBV2 to TRBJ1-1; D is uncertain. The CDR3 loop spans 11 amino acids. Between the trimmed V and J ends, which lost 3 bases and 11 bases, there was a span of 10 bases. CDR1 is SNHLY, CDR2 FYNNEI, per germline.